These T cell receptor beta chains were read from a single sample in a study of shared clonotypes between healthy human individuals. This table comes from immunoSEQ multiplex PCR, and its TCRdb copy is limited to in-frame clones, with some not included. This table has roughly 500,000 clones, 70% to 85% appearing once. What was sequenced was PBMCs. All receptors derive from a woman between 35 and 50 years old in good health. Some clones in this sample may be carry-over from other donors' samples. The CDR3 runs from the conserved cysteine through the conserved F or W. Each record gives: clone size, CDR3 length, D gene, V gene, J gene, CDR3 DNA, CDR3 protein. D genes are given only for firm matches. Not every row has a clone size; where given, it reads once, few, many or a size class.

.	15	.	TRBV27	TRBJ2-7	TGTGCCAGCAGTTTAGCTCTAGCAGCCCCCTACGAGCAGTACTTC	CASSLALAAPYEQYF
.	16	.	TRBV28	TRBJ1-4	TGTGCCAGCAGTAACTATGGACAGCGCCCTAATGAAAAACTGTTTTTT	CASSNYGQRPNEKLFF
.	12	.	TRBV30	TRBJ1-1	TGTGCCTGGAGCCCACTGAACACTGAAGCTTTCTTT	CAWSPLNTEAFF
.	14	.	TRBV7-2	TRBJ2-5	TGTGCCAGCAGATTAGCGGCCACCCAAGAGACCCAGTACTTC	CASRLAATQETQYF
.	15	TRBD2	TRBV10-3	TRBJ2-3	TGTGCCATCAGTGAACTAGCGGGAGTCGGAGATACGCAGTATTTT	CAISELAGVGDTQYF
.	19	.	TRBV9	TRBJ2-1	TGTGCCAGCGGGAGCGAAGGGGGTCTCCCTGACCTAAACACTCATGAGCAGTTCTTC	CASGSEGGLPDLNTHEQFF
.	16	.	TRBV7-2	TRBJ2-2	TGTGCCAGCCTCATGTTGTCGGGAGTTCCCACCGGGGAGCTGTTTTTT	CASLMLSGVPTGELFF
.	13	.	TRBV10-3	TRBJ2-7	TGTGCCATCAGCGAACCACCCCTCTACGAGCAGTACTTC	CAISEPPLYEQYF
.	13	.	TRBV5-1	TRBJ2-7	TGCGCCAGCAGCTTGGCCGGGCTCCACGAGCAGTACTTC	CASSLAGLHEQYF
.	13	TRBD1	TRBV30	TRBJ1-4	TGTGCCTGGAGTGAAGGGGGCAGTGAAAAACTGTTTTTT	CAWSEGGSEKLFF
.	10	.	TRBV20-1	TRBJ2-5	TGCAGTGTTGGGGGGTGGGAGCAGTACTTC	CSVGGWEQYF
.	13	.	TRBV28	TRBJ2-5	TGTGCCAGCAGTTTCCCAGAGAGGAGGGTCCAGTACTTC	CASSFPERRVQYF
.	16	.	TRBV19	TRBJ2-1	TGTGCCAGTAGAAATTTCTTCGATGGGGCATACAATGAGCAGTTCTTC	CASRNFFDGAYNEQFF
.	15	.	TRBV19	TRBJ2-4	TGTGCCAGTAGTATTGGCGGGATGGCCAAAAACATTCAGTACTTC	CASSIGGMAKNIQYF
.	15	.	TRBV27	TRBJ2-7	TGTGCCAGCAGTTTATGGGCGGGACACTCCTACGAGCAGTACTTC	CASSLWAGHSYEQYF
.	16	.	TRBV21-1	TRBJ1-1	TGTGCCAGCAGCAATAGATGTCGGCAAGAGAACACTGAAGCTTTCTTT	CASSNRCRQENTEAFF
.	13	.	TRBV9	TRBJ2-7	TGTGCCAGCAGCGTAGGTGGATCCTACGAGCAGTACTTC	CASSVGGSYEQYF
.	16	TRBD2	TRBV10-3	TRBJ2-1	TGTGCCATCAGTGGTTTAGTGACTAGCGGCTACAATGAGCAGTTCTTC	CAISGLVTSGYNEQFF
.	13	.	TRBV19	TRBJ2-1	TGTGCCAGTAGTATGGCAATCTACAATGAGCAGTTCTTC	CASSMAIYNEQFF
.	19	TRBD2	TRBV5-4	TRBJ2-1	TGTGCCAGCAGCCCGACGACTAGCGGGAGGGCCAAGGGTATAAATGAGCAGTTCTTC	CASSPTTSGRAKGINEQFF
.	15	TRBD2	TRBV7-8	TRBJ2-1	TGTGCCAGCAGCTTTAGCGGGTCGTACTACAATGAGCAGTTCTTC	CASSFSGSYYNEQFF
.	13	TRBD2	TRBV29-1	TRBJ2-5	TGCAGCGCCAAACTGGGAGGGCGAGAGACCCAGTACTTC	CSAKLGGRETQYF
.	22	TRBD2	TRBV4-3	TRBJ2-1	TGCGCCAGCAGCCAAGAGGCGATTCCGGGACTAGCGGGAGTAGGATCCTACAATGAGCAGTTCTTC	CASSQEAIPGLAGVGSYNEQFF
.	13	.	TRBV10-3	TRBJ2-5	TGTGCCATCAGTGAGTCGACAGGAGAGACCCAGTACTTC	CAISESTGETQYF
.	17	TRBD1	TRBV7-9	TRBJ1-3	TGTGCCAGCAGTCCGGACAGGGGTCGTCAAGCCGGAAACACCATATATTTT	CASSPDRGRQAGNTIYF
.	13	.	TRBV7-6	TRBJ1-4	TGTGCCAGCAGCCGGGACTCTAATGAAAAACTGTTTTTT	CASSRDSNEKLFF
once	15	.	TRBV11-2	TRBJ2-7	TGTGCCAGCAGCTTAGATGGTGGGGACCCCTACGAGCAGTACTTC	CASSLDGGDPYEQYF
.	15	.	TRBV25-1	TRBJ1-1	TGTGCCAGCAGTGAATGGGGCCGAGGTGGGACTGAAGCTTTCTTT	CASSEWGRGGTEAFF
.	13	TRBD1	TRBV27	TRBJ1-5	TGTGCCACCGGGGACAGGTTAAATCAGCCCCAGCATTTT	CATGDRLNQPQHF
.	15	.	TRBV11-2	TRBJ2-2	TGTGCCAGCAGCTTAGATTTGGGGGCCGGCGGGGAGCTGTTTTTT	CASSLDLGAGGELFF
few	14	TRBD1	TRBV28	TRBJ1-5	TGTGCCAGCAGTTTAGACAGGGAGACTCAGCCCCAGCATTTT	CASSLDRETQPQHF
.	14	.	TRBV5-1	TRBJ2-1	TGCGCCAGCAGCTTGACGGAACCAGGGAATGAGCAGTTCTTC	CASSLTEPGNEQFF
.	15	.	TRBV11-2	TRBJ2-7	TGTGCCAGCAGCCTCTGGGACGGAATCTCCTACGAGCAGTACTTC	CASSLWDGISYEQYF
.	19	TRBD2	TRBV28	TRBJ2-7	TGTGCCAGCAGTTCGAGACCGGGACTAGCGGGGGTACGGCCCTACGAGCAGTACTTC	CASSSRPGLAGVRPYEQYF
.	17	.	TRBV27	TRBJ2-7	TGTGCCAGCAGTTATAGCCCCCCAGGGGCCCGAGGCTACGAGCAGTACTTC	CASSYSPPGARGYEQYF
few	11	.	TRBV20-1	TRBJ1-1	TGCAGTGCTAGAGACAGGGGTGTAGCTTTCTTT	CSARDRGVAFF
.	14	.	TRBV7-6	TRBJ2-5	TGTGCCAGCAGCCTGTGGCGTCGGGGGGAGACCCAGTACTTC	CASSLWRRGETQYF
.	14	TRBD1	TRBV27	TRBJ1-2	TGTGCCAGCAGTTTAGCAGGGGGTGACTATGGCTACACCTTC	CASSLAGGDYGYTF
.	12	.	TRBV7-9	TRBJ2-7	TGTGCCAGCAGCTTAGTAAGGGCTGAGCAGTACTTC	CASSLVRAEQYF
.	15	TRBD1	TRBV19	TRBJ2-1	TGTGCCAGTAGTAATGAACAGGGGGATTACCATGAGCAGTTCTTC	CASSNEQGDYHEQFF
.	16	.	TRBV18	TRBJ2-7	TGTGCCAGCTCATCCTCTTTGGCGGAAACCGCCTACGAGCAGTACTTC	CASSSSLAETAYEQYF
.	11	.	TRBV30	TRBJ1-1	TGTGCCTGGGGTCAGGGCACTGAAGCTTTCTTT	CAWGQGTEAFF
.	12	TRBD1	TRBV11-2	TRBJ1-1	TGTGCCAGCAGCCTAGACAGGGTCCGGGCTTTCTTT	CASSLDRVRAFF
.	14	TRBD2	TRBV30	TRBJ2-7	TGTGCCTGGAGTGTAGGACTAGCGGGAGACGAGCAGTACTTC	CAWSVGLAGDEQYF
.	16	TRBD2	TRBV18	TRBJ2-3	TGTGCCAGCTCACAGGAGACTAGCGTAAGCACAGATACGCAGTATTTT	CASSQETSVSTDTQYF
.	14	.	TRBV10-3	TRBJ2-7	TGTGCCATCAGGGTTGGACAGTCATCCTACGAGCAGTACTTC	CAIRVGQSSYEQYF
.	14	.	TRBV29-1	TRBJ1-2	TGCAGCGTTGACCCGACTCAATCTGTGTATGGCTACACCTTC	CSVDPTQSVYGYTF
.	13	.	TRBV6-1	TRBJ2-7	TGTGCCAGCGGGGGCGGGAGCTCCTACGAGCAGTACTTC	CASGGGSSYEQYF
.	15	TRBD1	TRBV4-2	TRBJ1-1	TGTGCCAGCAGCCCAACCTTACGACAGGGGGGGGATGCTTTCTTT	CASSPTLRQGGDAFF
many	14	.	TRBV30	TRBJ1-1	TGTGCCTGGAGTGTAACGGAGATGAACACTGAAGCTTTCTTT	CAWSVTEMNTEAFF
.	16	TRBD1	TRBV7-8	TRBJ1-1	TGTGCCAGCAGCTTAGGGGCCGGACAGGGAAGAACTGAAGCTTTCTTT	CASSLGAGQGRTEAFF
.	12	.	TRBV7-8	TRBJ2-4	TGTGCCAGCATGGGAAGGAGAAACATTCAGTACTTC	CASMGRRNIQYF
.	15	.	TRBV28	TRBJ1-2	TGTGCCAGCAGTTTAATGGGCTCTCTGGGCTATGGCTACACCTTC	CASSLMGSLGYGYTF
few	16	TRBD1	TRBV25-1	TRBJ2-4	TGTGCCAGGGGACAGCCCATATGTATAGCCAAAAACATTCAGTACTTC	CARGQPICIAKNIQYF
many	16	.	TRBV19	TRBJ1-5	TGTGCCAGTACCGCACCGGGACCCTACTTCAATCAGCCCCAGCATTTT	CASTAPGPYFNQPQHF